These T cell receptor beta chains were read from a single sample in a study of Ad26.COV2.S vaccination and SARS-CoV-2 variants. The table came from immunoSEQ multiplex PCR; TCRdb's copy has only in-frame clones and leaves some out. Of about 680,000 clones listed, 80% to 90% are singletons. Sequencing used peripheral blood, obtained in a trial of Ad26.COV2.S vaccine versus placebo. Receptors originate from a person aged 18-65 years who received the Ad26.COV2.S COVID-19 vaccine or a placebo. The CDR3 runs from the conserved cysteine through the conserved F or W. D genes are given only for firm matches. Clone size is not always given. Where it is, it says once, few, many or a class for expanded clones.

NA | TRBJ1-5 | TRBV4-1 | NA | CASSQRGNQPQHF | TGCGCCAGCAGCCAAAGGGGGAATCAGCCCCAGCATTTT
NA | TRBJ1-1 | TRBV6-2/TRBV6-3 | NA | CASSYSQGEAFF | TGTGCCAGCAGTTACTCACAGGGTGAAGCTTTCTTT
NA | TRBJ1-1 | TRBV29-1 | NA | CSVGGKLTEAFF | TGCAGCGTTGGGGGAAAGCTCACTGAAGCTTTCTTT
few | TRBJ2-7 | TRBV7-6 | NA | CASSSNVTGDLSYEQYF | TGTGCCAGCAGCTCTAATGTAACGGGAGACCTCTCCTACGAGCAGTACTTC
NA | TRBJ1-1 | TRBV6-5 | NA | CASITNTEAFF | TGTGCCAGCATAACGAACACTGAAGCTTTCTTT
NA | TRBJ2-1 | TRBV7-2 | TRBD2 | CASSYSSGGEREQFF | TGTGCCAGCAGCTACTCTAGCGGGGGGGAACGTGAGCAGTTCTTC
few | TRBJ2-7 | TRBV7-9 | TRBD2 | CASSLLAGEQYF | TGTGCCAGCAGCCTACTAGCGGGAGAGCAGTACTTC
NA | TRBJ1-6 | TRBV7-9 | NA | CASSGGLINSPLHF | TGTGCCAGCAGCGGGGGACTGATAAATTCACCCCTCCACTTT
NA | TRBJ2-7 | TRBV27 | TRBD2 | CASSLAAQSYEQYF | TGTGCCAGCAGCCTAGCGGCACAGTCCTACGAGCAGTACTTC
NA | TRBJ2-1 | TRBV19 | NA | CATDPGHPVDEQFF | TGTGCCACTGACCCCGGACATCCTGTCGATGAGCAGTTCTTC
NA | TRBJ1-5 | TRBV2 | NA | CASSDGTPHQPQHF | TGTGCCAGCAGTGACGGGACACCTCATCAGCCCCAGCATTTT
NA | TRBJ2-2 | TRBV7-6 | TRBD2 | CASSLEAAGGAGELFF | TGTGCCAGCAGCTTAGAGGCAGCGGGGGGGGCCGGGGAGCTGTTTTTT
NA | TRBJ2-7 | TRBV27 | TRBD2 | CASSLRTSGSTGQYF | TGTGCCAGCAGTTTGAGGACTAGCGGGTCTACGGGGCAGTACTTC
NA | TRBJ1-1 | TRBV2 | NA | CASNLDKNTEAFF | TGTGCCAGCAACCTGGACAAGAACACTGAAGCTTTCTTT
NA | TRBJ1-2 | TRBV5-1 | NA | CASSLGPQGSMGYGYTF | TGCGCCAGCAGCTTGGGGCCCCAGGGCTCCATGGGGTATGGCTACACCTTC
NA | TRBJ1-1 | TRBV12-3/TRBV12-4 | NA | CASSLRSEAFF | TGTGCCAGCAGTTTAAGGAGTGAAGCTTTCTTT
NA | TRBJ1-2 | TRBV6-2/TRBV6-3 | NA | CASSRARGNDGYTF | TGTGCCAGCAGTAGGGCCCGGGGCAACGATGGCTACACCTTC
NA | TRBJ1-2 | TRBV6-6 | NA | CASTRGGGLGYTF | TGTGCCAGCACGCGGGGTGGGGGGCTTGGCTACACCTTC
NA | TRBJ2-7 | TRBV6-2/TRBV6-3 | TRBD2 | CASSYLLAGVHSYEQYF | TGTGCCAGCAGTTACCTGTTAGCGGGGGTTCATTCCTACGAGCAGTACTTC
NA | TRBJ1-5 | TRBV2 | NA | CASSDAYSNQPQHF | TGTGCCAGCAGTGATGCTTATAGCAATCAGCCCCAGCATTTT
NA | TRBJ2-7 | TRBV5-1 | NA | CASSLVGTGSEQYF | TGCGCCAGCAGCTTGGTAGGGACGGGGAGCGAGCAGTACTTC
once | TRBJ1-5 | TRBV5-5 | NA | CASSPGGAMTNQPQHF | TGTGCCAGCAGCCCCGGAGGCGCGATGACGAATCAGCCCCAGCATTTT